Listed below are T cell receptor beta chains from one sample, sequenced in a study of OX40 agonist ivuxolimab in advanced cancers. Here immunoSEQ multiplex PCR was the method, and the copy in TCRdb shows in-frame clones only, minus some. The sample includes approximately 90,000 clones, about 90% of them seen just once. Source: CD4+ or CD8+ T cells sorted from blood, taken in a trial of the OX40 agonist ivuxolimab. These receptors originate from an adult with an advanced solid tumor such as melanoma, head and neck, liver or kidney cancer. CDR3s include the opening cysteine and the closing phenylalanine or tryptophan. A D gene is named only where the DNA matches it firmly. Not every row has a clone size; where given, it reads once, few, many or a size class.

D | J | size | V | CDR3 | DNA
NA | TRBJ2-3 | NA | TRBV28 | CASKLGADTQYF | TGTGCCAGCAAGCTTGGGGCAGATACGCAGTATTTT
NA | TRBJ1-1 | once | TRBV6-4 | CASSLEQGTEAFF | TGTGCCAGCAGTTTGGAGCAGGGCACTGAAGCTTTCTTT
TRBD2 | TRBJ2-7 | NA | TRBV4-3 | CASSQEGGSYEQYF | TGCGCCAGCAGCCAAGAGGGGGGGTCCTACGAGCAGTACTTC
NA | TRBJ2-2 | NA | TRBV18 | CASSPNAGHTGELFF | TGTGCCAGCTCACCAAACGCCGGTCACACCGGGGAGCTGTTTTTT
NA | TRBJ2-7 | NA | TRBV7-8 | CASSLPYSPSEQYF | TGTGCCAGCAGCTTACCCTATAGTCCGAGCGAGCAGTACTTC
TRBD2 | TRBJ2-3 | NA | TRBV6-5 | CASSYSAGVSDTQYF | TGTGCCAGCAGTTACTCGGCGGGAGTATCAGATACGCAGTATTTT
NA | TRBJ2-5 | NA | TRBV6-1 | CASSEGVVRQETQYF | TGTGCCAGCAGTGAAGGTGTCGTGCGCCAAGAGACCCAGTACTTC
TRBD2 | TRBJ2-5 | NA | TRBV5-1 | CASSLTSGRAGETQYF | TGCGCCAGCAGTTTGACTAGCGGGAGGGCCGGGGAGACCCAGTACTTC
TRBD1 | TRBJ1-5 | once | TRBV23-1 | CASSQSMSGQGIKKPQHF | TGCGCCAGCAGTCAATCGATGTCGGGACAGGGTATCAAGAAGCCCCAGCATTTT
NA | TRBJ1-5 | NA | TRBV28 | CASTIRGFLRNQPQHF | TGTGCCAGCACCATCCGCGGCTTTCTCCGCAATCAGCCCCAGCATTTT
NA | TRBJ1-4 | NA | TRBV11-3 | CASSVPGPGKLFF | TGTGCCAGCAGCGTGCCCGGGCCGGGGAAACTGTTTTTT
NA | TRBJ2-3 | NA | TRBV5-1 | CASSLGATPTDTQYF | TGCGCCAGCAGCTTGGGAGCTACTCCCACAGATACGCAGTATTTT
NA | TRBJ1-3 | NA | TRBV6-5 | CASMDNTGNTIYF | TGTGCCAGCATGGATAACACTGGAAACACCATATATTTT
TRBD1 | TRBJ2-3 | NA | TRBV15 | CATTRDRGVDTQYF | TGTGCCACCACCCGGGACAGGGGAGTGGATACGCAGTATTTT
NA | TRBJ2-7 | NA | TRBV6-5 | CASRKSIGPYEQYF | TGTGCCAGCAGAAAATCTATCGGGCCCTACGAGCAGTACTTC
NA | TRBJ2-1 | NA | TRBV9 | CASSATANEQFF | TGTGCCAGCAGCGCGACTGCCAATGAGCAGTTCTTC
TRBD2 | TRBJ2-7 | NA | TRBV4-1 | CASSPGLAGGRGEQYF | TGCGCCAGCAGCCCGGGACTAGCGGGAGGAAGGGGCGAGCAGTACTTC
NA | TRBJ2-6 | NA | TRBV18 | CASSPFDQGTGANVLTF | TGTGCCAGCTCACCCTTCGATCAGGGGACTGGGGCCAACGTCCTGACTTTC
NA | TRBJ1-1 | few | TRBV20-1 | CSARTDVGAFF | TGCAGTGCTAGAACCGACGTGGGGGCTTTCTTT
NA | TRBJ2-6 | NA | TRBV6-5 | CASWLGGSGANVLTF | TGTGCCAGCTGGTTGGGTGGGTCTGGGGCCAACGTCCTGACTTTC
NA | TRBJ2-1 | NA | TRBV9 | CASSPLGSSYNEQFF | TGTGCCAGCAGCCCCCTCGGGAGCTCCTACAATGAGCAGTTCTTC
NA | TRBJ1-2 | NA | TRBV6-1 | CASSELFTVNYGYTF | TGTGCCAGCAGTGAACTTTTTACAGTTAACTATGGCTACACCTTC
NA | TRBJ1-3 | NA | TRBV5-1 | CASSLDRSSSGNTIYF | TGCGCCAGCAGCTTGGACAGGAGTAGCTCTGGAAACACCATATATTTT
NA | TRBJ2-3 | NA | TRBV4-2 | CASSQDGIGASATDTQYF | TGTGCCAGCAGCCAAGATGGGATAGGGGCTAGCGCCACAGATACGCAGTATTTT
NA | TRBJ1-2 | NA | TRBV28 | CASSLYGGWSGYTF | TGTGCCAGCAGTTTATATGGGGGGTGGAGTGGCTACACCTTC
NA | TRBJ2-3 | NA | TRBV19 | CASSSTRTVADTQYF | TGTGCCAGTAGTTCCACGCGGACAGTGGCAGATACGCAGTATTTT
TRBD1 | TRBJ1-5 | NA | TRBV6-1 | CASTQTGVGSQPQHF | TGTGCCAGCACGCAGACAGGGGTTGGTTCTCAGCCCCAGCATTTT
TRBD2 | TRBJ2-3 | NA | TRBV5-1 | CASSVGLASGADTQYF | TGCGCCAGCAGCGTGGGACTAGCGAGTGGGGCAGATACGCAGTATTTT
NA | TRBJ2-7 | NA | TRBV30 | CAWSGLGVLRYEQYF | TGTGCCTGGAGTGGGCTGGGGGTTTTACGCTACGAGCAGTACTTC
TRBD2 | TRBJ2-2 | NA | TRBV7-2 | CASSLAVAGTGELFF | TGTGCCAGCAGCTTAGCGGTAGCGGGCACCGGGGAGCTGTTTTTT